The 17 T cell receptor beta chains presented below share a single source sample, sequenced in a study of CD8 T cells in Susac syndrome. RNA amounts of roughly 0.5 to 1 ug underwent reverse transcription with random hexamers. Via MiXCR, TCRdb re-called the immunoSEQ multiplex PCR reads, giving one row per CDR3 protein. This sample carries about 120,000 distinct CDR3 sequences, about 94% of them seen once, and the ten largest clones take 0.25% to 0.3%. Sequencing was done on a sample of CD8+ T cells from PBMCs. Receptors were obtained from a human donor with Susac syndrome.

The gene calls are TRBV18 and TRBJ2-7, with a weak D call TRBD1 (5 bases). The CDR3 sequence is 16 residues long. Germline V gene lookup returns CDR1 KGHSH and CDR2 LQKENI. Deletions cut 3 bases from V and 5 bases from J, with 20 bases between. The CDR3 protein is CASSPSAGASPDEQYF. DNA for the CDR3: TGTGCCAGCTCACCCTCGGCTGGGGCCTCACCGGACGAGCAGTACTTC.

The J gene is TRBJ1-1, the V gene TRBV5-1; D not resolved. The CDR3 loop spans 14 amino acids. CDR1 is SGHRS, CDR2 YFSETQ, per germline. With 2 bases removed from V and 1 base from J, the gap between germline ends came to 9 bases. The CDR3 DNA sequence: TGCGCCAGCAGCTTTCTGGACGGGAACACTGAAGCTTTCTTT. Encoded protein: CASSFLDGNTEAFF. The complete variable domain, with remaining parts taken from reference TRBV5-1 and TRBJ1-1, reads KAGVTQTPRYLIKTRGQQVTLSCSPISGHRSVSWYQQTPGQGLQFLFEYFSETQRNKGNFPGRFSGRQFSNSRSEMNVSTLELGDSALYLCASSFLDGNTEAFFGQGTRLTVV.

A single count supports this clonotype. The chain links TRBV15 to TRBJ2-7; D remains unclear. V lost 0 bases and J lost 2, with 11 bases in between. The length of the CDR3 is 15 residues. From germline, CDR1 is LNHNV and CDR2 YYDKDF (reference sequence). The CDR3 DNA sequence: TGTGCCACCAGCAGAGAAGGTCCGGTGGCCTACGAGCAGTACTTC. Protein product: CATSREGPVAYEQYF.

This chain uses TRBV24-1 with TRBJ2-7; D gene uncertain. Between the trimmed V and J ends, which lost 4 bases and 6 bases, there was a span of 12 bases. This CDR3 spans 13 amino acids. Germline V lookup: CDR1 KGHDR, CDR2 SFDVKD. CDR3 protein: CATSDPDPPEQYF. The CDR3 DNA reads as TGTGCCACCAGTGACCCAGACCCTCCCGAGCAGTACTTC.

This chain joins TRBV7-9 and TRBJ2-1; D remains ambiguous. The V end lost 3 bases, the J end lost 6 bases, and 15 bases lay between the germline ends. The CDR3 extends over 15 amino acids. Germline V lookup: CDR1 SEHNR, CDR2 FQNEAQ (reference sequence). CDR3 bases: TGTGCCAGCAGCTTCGAGTGGGAACCTCTCAATGAGCAGTTCTTC. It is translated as CASSFEWEPLNEQFF.

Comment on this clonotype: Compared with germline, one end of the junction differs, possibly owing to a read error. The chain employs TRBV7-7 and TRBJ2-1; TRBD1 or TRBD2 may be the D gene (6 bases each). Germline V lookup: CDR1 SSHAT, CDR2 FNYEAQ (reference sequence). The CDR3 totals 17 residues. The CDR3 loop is CASSPLGGRPNYNEQFF. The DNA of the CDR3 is TGTGCTAGCAGCCCCCTGGGGGGCAGGCCAAACTACAATGAGCAGTTCTTC.

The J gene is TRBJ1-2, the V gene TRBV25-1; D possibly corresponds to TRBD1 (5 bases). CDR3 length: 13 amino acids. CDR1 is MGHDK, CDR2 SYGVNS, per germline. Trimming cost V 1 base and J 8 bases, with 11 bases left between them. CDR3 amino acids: CASSEWQGRGYTF. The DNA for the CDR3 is TGTGCCAGCAGTGAATGGCAGGGACGAGGCTACACCTTC.

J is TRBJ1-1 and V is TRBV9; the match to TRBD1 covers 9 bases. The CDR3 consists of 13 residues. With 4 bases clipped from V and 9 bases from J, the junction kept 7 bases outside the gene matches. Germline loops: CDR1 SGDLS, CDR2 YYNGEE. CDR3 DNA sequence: TGTGCCAGCAGCCCAAGGACAGGGGAGAAAGCTTTCTTT. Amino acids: CASSPRTGEKAFF. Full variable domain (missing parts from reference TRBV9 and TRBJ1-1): DSGVTQTPKHLITATGQRVTLRCSPRSGDLSVYWYQQSLDQGLQFLIQYYNGEERAKGNILERFSAQQFPDLHSELNLSSLELGDSALYFCASSPRTGEKAFFGQGTRLTVV.

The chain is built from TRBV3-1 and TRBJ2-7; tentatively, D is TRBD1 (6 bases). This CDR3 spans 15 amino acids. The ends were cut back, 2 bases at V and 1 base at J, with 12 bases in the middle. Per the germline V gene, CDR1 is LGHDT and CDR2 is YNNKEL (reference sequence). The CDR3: CASSQMTGFSYEQYF. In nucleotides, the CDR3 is TGTGCCAGCAGCCAAATGACAGGCTTTTCCTACGAGCAGTACTTC.

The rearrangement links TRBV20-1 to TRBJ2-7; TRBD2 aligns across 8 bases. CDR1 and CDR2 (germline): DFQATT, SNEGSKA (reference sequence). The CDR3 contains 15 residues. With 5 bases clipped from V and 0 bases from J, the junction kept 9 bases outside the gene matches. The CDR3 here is CSADLLGTSSYEQYF. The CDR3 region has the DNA TGCAGTGCTGACCTCCTTGGGACTAGCTCCTACGAGCAGTACTTC.

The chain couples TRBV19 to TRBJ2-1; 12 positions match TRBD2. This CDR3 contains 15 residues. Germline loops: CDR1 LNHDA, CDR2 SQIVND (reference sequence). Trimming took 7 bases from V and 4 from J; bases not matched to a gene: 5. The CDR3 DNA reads TGTGCCAGTAAGGAGGGACTAGCGGGTTACAATGAGCAGTTCTTC. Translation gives CASKEGLAGYNEQFF.

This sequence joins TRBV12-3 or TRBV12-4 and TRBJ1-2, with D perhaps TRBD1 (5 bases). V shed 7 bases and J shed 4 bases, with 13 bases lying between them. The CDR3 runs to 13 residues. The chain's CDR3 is CASTSPGTYGYTF. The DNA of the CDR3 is TGTGCCAGCACCAGCCCTGGGACCTATGGCTACACCTTC.

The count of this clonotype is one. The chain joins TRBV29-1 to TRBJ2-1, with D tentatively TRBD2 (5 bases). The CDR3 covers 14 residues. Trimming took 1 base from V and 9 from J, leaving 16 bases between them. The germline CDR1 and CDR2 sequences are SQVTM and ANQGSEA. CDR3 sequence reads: CSVEVREGAGEQFF. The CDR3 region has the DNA TGCAGCGTTGAAGTAAGAGAGGGCGCTGGTGAGCAGTTCTTC.

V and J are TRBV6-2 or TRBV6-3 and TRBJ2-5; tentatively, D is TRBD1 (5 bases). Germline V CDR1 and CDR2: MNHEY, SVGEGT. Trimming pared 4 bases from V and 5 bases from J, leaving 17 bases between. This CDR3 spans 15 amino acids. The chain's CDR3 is CASSSLDTLSETQYF. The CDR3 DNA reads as TGTGCCAGCAGTTCCCTGGACACCCTGTCGGAGACCCAGTACTTC.

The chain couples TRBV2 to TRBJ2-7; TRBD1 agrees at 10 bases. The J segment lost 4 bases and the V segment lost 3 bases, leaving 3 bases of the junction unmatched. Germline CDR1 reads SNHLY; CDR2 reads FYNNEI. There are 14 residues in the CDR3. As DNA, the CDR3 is TGTGCCAGCAGTGAGGGGACAGGGGCGTACGAGCAGTACTTC. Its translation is CASSEGTGAYEQYF.

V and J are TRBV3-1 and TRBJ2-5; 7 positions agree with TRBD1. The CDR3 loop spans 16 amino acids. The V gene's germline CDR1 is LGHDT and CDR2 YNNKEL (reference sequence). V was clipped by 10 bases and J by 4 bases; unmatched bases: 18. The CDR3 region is CATQPEAGGYPETQYF. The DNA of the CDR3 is TGTGCCACACAACCAGAGGCAGGGGGATACCCAGAGACCCAGTACTTC.

The CDR3 DNA sequence: TGTGCCAGCAGCTTGGGACGCAGGGAGCAAGAGACCCAGTACTTC. Amino acids: CASSLGRREQETQYF. The chain combines TRBV11-2 with TRBJ2-5; D may correspond to TRBD1 or TRBD2 (5 bases each). There are 15 residues in the CDR3. The V end was cut by 3 bases, the J end by 2 bases, with 13 bases between. Germline V CDR1 and CDR2: SGHAT, FQNNGV.